The 22 T cell receptor beta chains given below trace back to one sample, sequenced in a study of technical replicates of blood from four donors. Profiled with immunoSEQ multiplex PCR; TCRdb holds only in-frame clones, not every one. Among fewer than 70,000 clones listed, 65% to 90% were seen once. Sample: PBMCs. These receptors all stem from a human donor in good health. Some clones in this sample may be carry-over from other donors' samples.

About this clone: The junction departs from germline at one end; a sequencing error may be responsible. The gene calls are TRBV6-5 and TRBJ1-1; D is undetermined. CDR3 size: 15 residues. Germline V lookup: CDR1 MNHEY, CDR2 SVGAGI. The CDR3 DNA sequence: TGTGTCAGCAGTTACTCACCACAGAAAAACACTGAAGCTTTCTTT. Encoded protein: CVSSYSPQKNTEAFF.

This rearrangement joins TRBV13 to TRBJ1-4; D unclear. CDR1 is PRHDT and CDR2 is FYEKMQ in the germline V gene (reference sequence). V was cut by 3 bases and J by 0 bases, with 2 bases left in between. The CDR3 spans 13 residues. The CDR3 protein is CASSFATNEKLFF. CDR3 nucleotides: TGTGCCAGCAGCTTCGCAACTAATGAAAAACTGTTTTTT.

This chain uses TRBV5-1 with TRBJ1-4; a weak D match, TRBD1 (6 bases). This CDR3 has 14 amino acids. The germline V gene has CDR1 SGHRS and CDR2 YFSETQ. Trimming pared 0 bases from V and 7 bases from J, leaving 10 bases between. For the CDR3, the DNA is TGCGCCAGCAGCTTGGAACAGGGACGTGAAAAACTGTTTTTT. Translated, it gives CASSLEQGREKLFF.

The rearrangement links TRBV29-1 to TRBJ2-5; no clear D. The CDR3 has 11 residues. Looked up from germline, CDR1 is SQVTM and CDR2 is ANQGSEA. The ends were cut back, 7 bases at V and 12 bases at J, with 18 bases in the middle. The CDR3 nucleotides are TGCAGCGGATCGAATGGTCGAGCCGAGTACTTC. Protein product: CSGSNGRAEYF.

The chain combines TRBV7-7 with TRBJ1-1; D remains unclear. The CDR3 spans 13 residues. The V gene lost 3 bases and the J gene lost 3 bases, with 8 bases spanning the gap. The V gene's germline CDR1 is SSHAT and CDR2 FNYEAQ (reference sequence). CDR3 in amino acids: CASSFREDTEAFF. CDR3 in DNA: TGTGCCAGCAGCTTCAGAGAGGACACTGAAGCTTTCTTT.

This chain joins TRBV7-9 and TRBJ2-5, with TRBD2 matching 8 bases. The germline gives CDR1 SEHNR, CDR2 FQNEAQ (reference sequence). Losses at the gene ends were 5 bases for V and 5 bases for J; bases not matched to a gene: 10. The CDR3 runs to 15 residues. CDR3 loop: CASSPDRGGRETQYF. CDR3 in DNA: TGTGCCAGCAGCCCCGACCGGGGGGGCAGGGAGACCCAGTACTTC.

Concerning this clone itself: This CDR3 is also generated by other DNA sequences in the sample. V and J are TRBV9 and TRBJ1-3; D remains unclear. Germline V gives CDR1 SGDLS, CDR2 YYNGEE. Trimming removed 4 bases at V and 4 bases at J, with 9 bases between. The CDR3 extends over 13 amino acids. This CDR3 is CASSPGPGNTIYF. The CDR3 DNA follows: TGTGCCAGCAGCCCAGGTCCCGGAAACACCATATATTTT.

This clone has only one observation. The rearrangement links TRBV7-9 to TRBJ1-1; 9 bases are shared with TRBD1. V shed 4 bases, J shed 3 bases, and the junction held 3 bases outside the gene matches. From germline, CDR1 is SEHNR and CDR2 FQNEAQ (reference sequence). The CDR3 consists of 14 residues. The CDR3 DNA follows: TGTGCCAGCAGCTCCCGACAGGGGGACACTGAAGCTTTCTTT. Its translation is CASSSRQGDTEAFF.

The chain employs TRBV18 and TRBJ2-5; 9 nucleotides match TRBD1. Germline CDR1 reads KGHSH; CDR2 reads LQKENI. V shed 4 bases, J shed 3 bases, and the junction held 3 bases outside the gene matches. This CDR3 is built from 14 residues. The CDR3 region is CASSLGTGKETQYF. The CDR3, as DNA: TGTGCCAGCTCACTCGGGACAGGGAAAGAGACCCAGTACTTC.

The gene calls are TRBV30 and TRBJ2-7, with D uncertain. The CDR3 spans 9 residues. From germline, CDR1 is GTSNPN and CDR2 SVGIG (reference sequence). V was shortened by 5 bases and J by 7 bases, with 6 bases between the two germline ends. CDR3 protein: CAWEEEQYF. As DNA, the CDR3 is TGTGCCTGGGAGGAGGAGCAGTACTTC.

The CDR3 region is CASSEGTLPGTDTQYF. CDR3 in DNA: TGTGCCAGCAGTGAGGGCACGTTGCCGGGCACAGATACGCAGTATTTT. The gene calls are TRBV2 and TRBJ2-3; no clear D. The V gene lost 3 bases and the J gene lost 1 base, with 14 bases spanning the gap. The CDR3 has 16 residues. Germline loops: CDR1 SNHLY, CDR2 FYNNEI.

The chain recombines TRBV27 with TRBJ1-5; a possible D gene is TRBD1 (5 bases). The CDR3 has 13 residues. Germline CDR1 MNHEY, CDR2 SMNVEV (reference sequence). V lost 4 bases to trimming and J lost 7 bases, with 11 bases between them. The CDR3 reads CASSSRESQPQHF. The CDR3 DNA reads TGTGCCAGCAGTTCCAGGGAATCCCAGCCCCAGCATTTT.

The V call is TRBV21-1, the J call TRBJ1-2; the table gives TRBD1 as D, unverified against the DNA. TRBV21-1 is a pseudogene. This CDR3 has 13 amino acids. CDR3 amino acids: CANRQFPNYGYTF. The CDR3 nucleotides read TGTGCCAACAGACAGTTTCCCAACTATGGCTACACCTTC.

This chain uses TRBV7-3 with TRBJ2-3, with a tentative D call TRBD1 (5 bases). The V and J ends lost 5 bases and 0 bases respectively, with 9 bases between them. There are 14 residues in the CDR3. Germline CDR1 and CDR2: SGHTA and FQGTGA. The chain's CDR3 is CASSPQASTDTQYF. The CDR3 DNA reads TGTGCCAGCAGCCCACAGGCTAGCACAGATACGCAGTATTTT. The full variable domain, completed using reference TRBV7-3 and TRBJ2-3, is GAGVSQTPSNKVTEKGKYVELRCDPISGHTALYWYRQSLGQGPEFLIYFQGTGAADDSGLPNDRFFAVRPEGSVSTLKIQRTERGDSAVYLCASSPQASTDTQYFGPGTRLTVL.

The chain carries TRBV18 and TRBJ2-1; the match to TRBD2 covers 12 bases. The CDR3 totals 16 residues. J lost 3 bases, V lost 3 bases, and 3 bases had no gene match. Germline lookup yields CDR1 KGHSH and CDR2 LQKENI. The CDR3 sequence: CASSPLTSGSYNEQFF. CDR3 DNA: TGTGCCAGCTCACCGCTGACTAGCGGGAGCTACAATGAGCAGTTCTTC. Using reference TRBV18 and TRBJ2-1 for the parts outside the CDR3, the full variable domain is NAGVMQNPRHLVRRRGQEARLRCSPMKGHSHVYWYRQLPEEGLKFMVYLQKENIIDESGMPKERFSAEFPKEGPSILRIQQVVRGDSAAYFCASSPLTSGSYNEQFFGPGTRLTVL.

V and J are TRBV6-5 and TRBJ2-2; 8 bases agree with TRBD1. CDR1 and CDR2 (germline): MNHEY, SVGAGI. The CDR3 has 15 residues. The V and J ends lost 4 bases and 4 bases, in that order; junction bases with no gene match: 5. The CDR3 sequence: CASSWTGRSTGELFF. In nucleotides, the CDR3 is TGTGCCAGCAGTTGGACAGGGCGTAGCACCGGGGAGCTGTTTTTT.

This clone was seen more than once but under ten times. This sequence joins TRBV30 and TRBJ1-2, with D unclear. V was clipped by 4 bases and J by 1 base, with 4 bases between them. Looked up from germline, CDR1 is GTSNPN and CDR2 is SVGIG (reference sequence). The CDR3 is 11 amino acids. CDR3 sequence: CAWTVNYGYTF. The CDR3 region has the DNA TGTGCCTGGACAGTTAACTATGGCTACACCTTC.

The rearrangement uses TRBV5-6 and TRBJ1-1; D unresolved. CDR3 size: 13 residues. V lost 0 bases and J 6 bases, leaving 9 bases between the germline ends. Germline assignment: CDR1 SGHDT and CDR2 YYEEEE. CDR3 amino acids: CASSLAFAAEAFF. The CDR3 DNA sequence: TGTGCCAGCAGCTTGGCCTTCGCGGCTGAAGCTTTCTTT.

The chain has TRBV5-1 and TRBJ2-3, with TRBD1 matching 8 bases. There are 16 residues in the CDR3. The V gene end was trimmed by 4 bases and the J gene end by 2 bases; junction bases not matched to a gene: 9. CDR1 is SGHRS and CDR2 is YFSETQ in the germline V gene. CDR3 in DNA: TGCGCCAGCAGCCCATATGGGACAGGAGCCACAGATACGCAGTATTTT. Translated: CASSPYGTGATDTQYF. The variable domain in full, with the rest retrieved from reference TRBV5-1 and TRBJ2-3, is KAGVTQTPRYLIKTRGQQVTLSCSPISGHRSVSWYQQTPGQGLQFLFEYFSETQRNKGNFPGRFSGRQFSNSRSEMNVSTLELGDSALYLCASSPYGTGATDTQYFGPGTRLTVL.

This clone was counted between two and nine times. The chain combines TRBV30 with TRBJ2-3; D unclear. The CDR3 loop spans 13 amino acids. In germline, CDR1 is GTSNPN, CDR2 SVGIG (reference sequence). Trimming removed 0 bases at V and 8 bases at J, with 12 bases between. CDR3 region: CAWSVPGSGTQYF. The CDR3, as DNA: TGTGCCTGGAGTGTACCAGGTTCAGGTACGCAGTATTTT.

This sequence joins TRBV11-1 and TRBJ2-7; 10 bases match TRBD2. This CDR3 is built from 17 residues. The V segment lost 1 base and the J segment 5 bases; nucleotides outside the gene matches: 11. CDR1 is SGHAT, CDR2 FQDESV, per germline (reference sequence). CDR3 DNA sequence: TGTGCCAGCAGCTTAGACGGGGTAACTAGCGGGATAAACGAGCAGTACTTC. It codes for CASSLDGVTSGINEQYF.

This clone was counted between two and nine times. The rearrangement uses TRBV29-1 and TRBJ1-1; D call uncertain. Trimming removed 5 bases from V and 1 base from J, with 17 bases in between. There are 15 residues in the CDR3. Germline loops: CDR1 SQVTM, CDR2 ANQGSEA. Written as DNA, the CDR3 is TGCAGCGTTTTGGAAGACGGTGGGCCGAACACTGAAGCTTTCTTT. Translated: CSVLEDGGPNTEAFF.